The entry below describes one T cell receptor (beta chain). Only in-frame clones appear in the TCRdb table, and some are missing; sequencing was by immunoSEQ multiplex PCR. Altogether approximately 180,000 clones are present, 88% being singletons, with the ten largest covering 4% to 5%. Trimming took off 1 base at V and 1 base at J, with 14 bases between the two ends. From germline, CDR1 is SGHAT and CDR2 FQNNGV. The CDR3 has 17 amino acids. This sample was taken from a study of blood T cell repertoires in COVID-19. Specimen: peripheral blood. V gene TRBV11-2 combines with J gene TRBJ1-3, with D maybe TRBD1 (5 bases). This TCR came from a human donor in a cohort sampled during active COVID-19. The CDR3 protein is CASSLAPAGPSGNTIYF. The CDR3 DNA is TGTGCCAGCAGCTTAGCCCCAGCGGGACCTTCTGGAAACACCATATATTTT.